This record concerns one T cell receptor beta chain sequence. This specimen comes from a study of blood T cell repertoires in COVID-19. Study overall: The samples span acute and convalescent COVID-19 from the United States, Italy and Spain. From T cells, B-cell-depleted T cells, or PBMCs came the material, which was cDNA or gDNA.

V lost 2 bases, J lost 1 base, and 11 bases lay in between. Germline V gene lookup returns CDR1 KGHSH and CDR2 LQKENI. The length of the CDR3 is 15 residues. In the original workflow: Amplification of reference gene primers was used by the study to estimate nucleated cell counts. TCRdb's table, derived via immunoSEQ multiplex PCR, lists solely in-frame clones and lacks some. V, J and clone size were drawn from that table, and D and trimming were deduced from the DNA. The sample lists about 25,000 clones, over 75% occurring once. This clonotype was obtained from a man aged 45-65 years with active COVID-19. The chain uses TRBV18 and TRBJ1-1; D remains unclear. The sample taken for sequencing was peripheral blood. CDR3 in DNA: TGTGCCAGCTCACCAATTTCAGGCCGGAACACTGAAGCTTTCTTT. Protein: CASSPISGRNTEAFF.